This T cell receptor (beta chain) was sequenced during a study of shared clonotypes between healthy human individuals. Study in general: Sampling drew on donors who were a couple of women and three men aged 18 to 49.

Replicate PCRs were loaded with about 300 ng DNA from unsorted PBMC, about 30,000 T cell genomes. The assay was immunoSEQ multiplex PCR, and TCRdb's table has in-frame clones only and misses some. The sample contains approximately 480,000 clones, roughly 85% of which appear only once. Donors included only healthy HIV-negative adults lacking recent acute infections or vaccinations. Nashville, Tennessee was home to all donors, each a Caucasian adult. From germline, CDR1 is SGHDT and CDR2 YYEEEE. The CDR3 has 13 amino acids. J was trimmed by 8 bases and V by 4 bases; bases with no gene match: 6. Sequencing was carried out using PBMCs. V and J are TRBV5-6 and TRBJ2-1; 7 positions agree with TRBD1. This sequence was found in a woman aged 40-49 years in good health. Some clones in this sample may be carry-over from other donors' samples. The DNA for the CDR3 is TGTGCCAGCAGCCGAGACAGGGTCGATGAGCAGTTCTTC. Its translation is CASSRDRVDEQFF.